The present entry profiles one TCR beta chain with its context. The antigen remains undetermined. Researchers ran the assay at a deep level. Libraries were prepared by immunoSEQ multiplex PCR; TCRdb keeps only in-frame clonotypes and omits some of them. The data show more than 2 million clones, about 95% seen once. Naive CD8 cells, CD45RO-negative and positively selected for CCR7, excluded terminally differentiated effector memory CD45RA+ cells. The CDR3 spans 15 residues. The V segment lost 1 base and the J segment 5 bases; nucleotides outside the gene matches: 7. Germline V CDR1 and CDR2: SGHRS, YFSETQ. This entry belongs to a study of shared clonotypes between healthy human individuals. Study-level points and caveats: Compared with clonotypes that all four donors shared, non-shared clonotypes had lower generation probabilities.

The rearrangement uses TRBV5-1 and TRBJ2-7; 9 bases fit TRBD1. Specimen: naive CD8+ T cells sorted from blood. The source is a young man in good health. The CDR3 bases are TGCGCCAGCAGCTTGCTCGGGACAGGGCTGCACGAGCAGTACTTC. Translated: CASSLLGTGLHEQYF.